Following are 18 T cell receptor beta chains from one sample sequenced in a study of post-analysis software for immune sequencing data (dated by TCRdb to 2015 to 2017). Preparation of the library involved PCR. Sequencing used an Illumina HiSeq 2500. To reduce PCR and sequencing biases, unique molecular identifiers were built into the TCR beta cDNA libraries. TCRdb ran its own pipeline on the public reads, namely fastp trimming at Q25 and MiXCR clone calling, and kept in-frame beta chains. Rows with a matching CDR3 protein are joined into one entry that keeps the most common DNA and genes. This sample comprises hundreds of thousands of distinct CDR3 sequences, roughly 35% of them detected only once. About an eighth of the sample goes to the ten largest clones. Results the study describes overall, beyond this receptor: Significantly higher frequencies in patients than in controls were found for five or six TRBV segments, including TRBV5-6, TRBV5-1 and TRBV20-1.

For these TCRs, the target antigens are not known. The specimen was blood. These receptors were taken from a girl aged 10 to 17 with multiple sclerosis.

This clonotype appeared a few times. The chain links TRBV12-3 or TRBV12-4 to TRBJ2-7; TRBD1 agrees at 7 bases. The CDR3 has 12 amino acids. Germline trimming cut 8 bases from V and 1 base from J; bases unmatched to any gene: 2. CDR3 protein: CASQGESYEQYF. The CDR3 bases are TGTGCCAGCCAGGGGGAGTCCTACGAGCAGTACTTC.

There are a few counts of this clonotype. The V call is TRBV29-1, the J call TRBJ1-1, with D perhaps TRBD1 (5 bases). The length of the CDR3 is 15 residues. Germline loops: CDR1 SQVTM, CDR2 ANQGSEA. Between the trimmed V and J ends, which lost 7 bases and 4 bases, there was a span of 22 bases. CDR3 amino acids: CSAYDGTPMGTEAFF. The CDR3 coding sequence is TGCAGCGCCTATGATGGGACCCCCATGGGCACTGAAGCTTTCTTT.

This clonotype has a count of ten or more. The chain is built from TRBV6-5 and TRBJ1-2; no clear D gene. The CDR3 has 14 residues. V was shortened by 6 bases and J by 4 bases, with 15 bases between the two germline ends. The V gene's germline CDR1 is MNHEY and CDR2 SVGAGI. CDR3 sequence: CASSPTEQFYGYTF. CDR3 sequence (DNA): TGTGCCAGCAGCCCCACGGAACAGTTCTATGGCTACACCTTC.

The V call is TRBV14, the J call TRBJ2-7, with D perhaps matching TRBD2 (5 bases). CDR3 length equals 14 residues. Germline V gives CDR1 SGHDN, CDR2 FVKESK. V was clipped by 6 bases and J by 1 base, with 13 bases between them. The CDR3 DNA reads TGTGCCAGCAGGAGTGGAGCGGATTCCTACGAGCAGTACTTC. This encodes CASRSGADSYEQYF.

This clonotype was observed a few times. This chain's CDR3 is CASSSGAANSPLHF. CDR3 sequence (DNA): TGTGCCAGCAGCTCAGGGGCCGCGAATTCACCCCTCCACTTT. The chain employs TRBV7-9 and TRBJ1-6; perhaps TRBD1 as D (6 bases). This CDR3 region has 14 residues. CDR1 and CDR2 (germline): SEHNR, FQNEAQ (reference sequence). Trimming stripped 4 bases from V and 7 bases from J, with 11 bases between.

The chain is built from TRBV18 and TRBJ2-4; D is possibly TRBD2 (6 bases). Matching the DNA end better, TRBJ2-7 makes the J call doubtful. The germline V gene has CDR1 KGHSH and CDR2 LQKENI. The CDR3 spans 21 residues. The CDR3 sequence: CASRGVNYRDSPHGVSYEQYF. In DNA form, the CDR3 reads TGTGCCAGCCGAGGCGTAAACTACCGGGACTCCCCTCATGGAGTAAGCTACGAGCAGTACTTC.

A remark on this clonotype: The junction shows a germline mismatch at one end, possibly a read error. The chain links TRBV7-9 to TRBJ2-5, with D maybe TRBD2 (5 bases). Germline V lookup: CDR1 SEHNR, CDR2 FQNEAQ (reference sequence). The CDR3 runs 15 residues. CDR3 in DNA: TGTGCCAGCAGCCTAGCTTACGTCCCCGAGGAGACCCAGTACTTC. Translating gives CASSLAYVPEETQYF.

This clonotype was recorded a few times. The chain carries TRBV29-1 and TRBJ2-1; no reliable D call. V was trimmed by 5 bases and J by 0 bases, leaving 17 bases between them. This CDR3 comprises 16 residues. Germline-derived CDR1 and CDR2 are SQVTM and ANQGSEA. The CDR3 is CSVLKVTSSSYNEQFF. The CDR3 nucleotides read TGCAGCGTTCTTAAAGTAACCTCGAGCTCCTACAATGAGCAGTTCTTC.

A note on this clonotype: The junction shows a germline mismatch at one end, possibly a read error. The CDR3 DNA reads as TGTGCCAGCAGTTACTCATCCTACAGGGGTGGAGAAAAACGGTTTTTT. Residues: CASSYSSYRGGEKRFF. The chain employs TRBV12-3 or TRBV12-4 and TRBJ1-4; 7 nucleotides agree with TRBD1. This CDR3 comprises 16 residues.

V is TRBV5-7 and J is TRBJ2-3; 8 nucleotides line up with TRBD2. TRBV5-7 falls under the ORF class, with uncertain function. Germline trimming cut 7 bases from V and 6 bases from J; bases unmatched to any gene: 10. The CDR3 is 14 amino acids. The CDR3 DNA reads TGTGCCAGCCGCAGACTAGCGCCGCTGGATACGCAGTATTTT. Translating gives CASRRLAPLDTQYF.

This sequence joins TRBV7-9 and TRBJ1-5, with a weak D call TRBD1 (6 bases). The CDR3 runs to 15 residues. The V and J ends lost 5 bases and 2 bases respectively, with 13 bases between them. Looked up from germline, CDR1 is SEHNR and CDR2 is FQNEAQ (reference sequence). CDR3: CASSEQGSGNQPQHF. The DNA for the CDR3 is TGTGCCAGCAGCGAACAGGGAAGCGGCAATCAGCCCCAGCATTTT.

V usage is TRBV6-5 and J usage is TRBJ2-3, with TRBD2 matching 11 bases. The germline gives CDR1 MNHEY, CDR2 SVGAGI. The CDR3 spans 16 residues. The junction had 1 base not matched to a gene; V was cut back by 0 bases and J by 2 bases. The CDR3 spells CASSYSTSGDTDTQYF. DNA for the CDR3: TGTGCCAGCAGTTACTCGACTAGCGGGGACACAGATACGCAGTATTTT.

The chain joins TRBV20-1 to TRBJ2-5; TRBD1 matches 9 bases. Germline values: CDR1 DFQATT, CDR2 SNEGSKA (reference sequence). After removal of 5 bases from V and 5 bases from J, the junction contained 9 bases not matched to a gene. The CDR3 runs to 14 residues. The CDR3: CSAWAGTGKETQYF. CDR3 bases: TGCAGTGCTTGGGCCGGGACAGGGAAGGAGACCCAGTACTTC.

The J gene is TRBJ2-5, the V gene TRBV7-6; the D gene is possibly TRBD2 (5 bases). Trimming left V 4 bases short and J 11 bases short, with 17 bases between. The CDR3 has 13 amino acids. CDR1 SGHVS and CDR2 FNYEAQ come from the germline V gene. Here the CDR3 reads CASSYILMGEQYF. CDR3 DNA sequence: TGTGCCAGCAGCTACATCCTGATGGGAGAGCAGTACTTC. The full variable domain, rest sourced from reference TRBV7-6 and TRBJ2-5, is GAGVSQSPRYKVTKRGQDVALRCDPISGHVSLYWYRQALGQGPEFLTYFNYEAQQDKSGLPNDRFSAERPEGSISTLTIQRTEQRDSAMYRCASSYILMGEQYFGPGTRLLVL.

This clonotype appeared a few times. The V gene is TRBV11-3, the J gene TRBJ2-1; D call uncertain. The CDR3 sequence is 15 residues long. Trimming took 1 base from V and 1 from J, leaving 8 bases between them. From germline, CDR1 is SGHNT and CDR2 YENEEA. This CDR3 is CASSLGWVSYNEQFF. CDR3 nucleotides: TGTGCCAGCAGCTTAGGGTGGGTATCCTACAATGAGCAGTTCTTC.

This clonotype was seen more than once but under ten times. CDR3 DNA: TGCGCCAGCAGCCAAGATTGGGTAGCGGGGGGAAGGGAGCAGTTCTTC. Protein product: CASSQDWVAGGREQFF. This chain connects TRBV4-1 to TRBJ2-1, with 10 positions matching TRBD2. The trim removed 0 bases at V and 10 bases at J, leaving 9 bases unmatched. The germline V gene encodes CDR1 MGHRA and CDR2 YSYEKL. The CDR3 length is 16 residues.

The rearrangement uses TRBV12-3 or TRBV12-4 and TRBJ2-7, with 8 bases matching TRBD2. The V segment lost 1 base and the J segment 2 bases; nucleotides outside the gene matches: 7. This CDR3 has 16 residues. This chain's CDR3 is CASSLVGLAGPYEQYF. DNA of the CDR3: TGTGCCAGCAGTTTAGTAGGGCTAGCGGGCCCCTACGAGCAGTACTTC.

Comments on this clonotype: The junction shows a germline mismatch at one end, possibly a read error. The chain couples TRBV12-3 or TRBV12-4 to TRBJ2-3; D unresolved. The CDR3 sequence is 17 residues long. CDR3 coding DNA: TGTGCCAGCAGTTTTCCGAAACACCAGGCCGGCACAGATACGGAGTATTTT. Translated, it gives CASSFPKHQAGTDTEYF.